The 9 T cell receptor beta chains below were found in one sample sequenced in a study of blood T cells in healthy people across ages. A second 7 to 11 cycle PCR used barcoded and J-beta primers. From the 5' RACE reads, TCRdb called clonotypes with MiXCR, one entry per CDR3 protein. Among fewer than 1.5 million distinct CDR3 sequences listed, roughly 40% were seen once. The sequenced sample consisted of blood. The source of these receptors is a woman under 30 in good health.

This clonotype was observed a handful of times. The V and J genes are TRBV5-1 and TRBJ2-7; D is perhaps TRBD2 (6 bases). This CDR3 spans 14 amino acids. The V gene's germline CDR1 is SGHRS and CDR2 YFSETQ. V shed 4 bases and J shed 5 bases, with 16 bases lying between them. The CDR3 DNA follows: TGCGCCAGCAGCGACCCGGGACTCTTAGACGAGCAGTACTTC. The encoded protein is CASSDPGLLDEQYF.

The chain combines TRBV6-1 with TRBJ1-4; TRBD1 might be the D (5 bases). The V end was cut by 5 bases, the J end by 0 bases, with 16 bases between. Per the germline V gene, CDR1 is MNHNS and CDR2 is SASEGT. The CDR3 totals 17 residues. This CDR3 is CASSPRGGAATNEKLFF. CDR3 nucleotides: TGTGCCAGCAGTCCTCGGGGAGGGGCGGCAACTAATGAAAAACTGTTTTTT.

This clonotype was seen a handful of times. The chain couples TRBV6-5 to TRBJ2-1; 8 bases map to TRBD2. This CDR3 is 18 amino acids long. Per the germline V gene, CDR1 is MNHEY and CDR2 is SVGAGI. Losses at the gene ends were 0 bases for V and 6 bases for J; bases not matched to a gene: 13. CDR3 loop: CASSYSRGGTRGFNEQFF. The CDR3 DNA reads TGTGCCAGCAGTTACTCGAGAGGAGGGACTAGAGGTTTCAATGAGCAGTTCTTC.

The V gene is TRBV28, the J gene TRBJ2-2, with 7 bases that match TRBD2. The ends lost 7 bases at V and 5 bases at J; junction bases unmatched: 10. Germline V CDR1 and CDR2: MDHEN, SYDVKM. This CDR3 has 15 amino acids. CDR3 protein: CASIPWAGETGELFF. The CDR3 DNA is TGTGCCAGCATCCCTTGGGCGGGGGAGACCGGGGAGCTGTTTTTT.

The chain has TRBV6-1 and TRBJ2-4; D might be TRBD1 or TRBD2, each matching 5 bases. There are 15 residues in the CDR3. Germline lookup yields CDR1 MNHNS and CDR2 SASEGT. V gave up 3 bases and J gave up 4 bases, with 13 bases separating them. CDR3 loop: CASSESGAGKNIQYF. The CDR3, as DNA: TGTGCCAGCAGTGAGTCCGGGGCTGGGAAAAACATTCAGTACTTC.

The CDR3 is CASSERPLVDINEQFF. The DNA of the CDR3 is TGTGCCAGCAGTGAACGGCCGTTGGTAGATATCAATGAGCAGTTCTTC. The chain links TRBV6-1 to TRBJ2-1; D gene uncertain. V shed 2 bases and J shed 6 bases, with 17 bases lying between them. Germline V CDR1 and CDR2: MNHNS, SASEGT. This CDR3 region has 16 residues.

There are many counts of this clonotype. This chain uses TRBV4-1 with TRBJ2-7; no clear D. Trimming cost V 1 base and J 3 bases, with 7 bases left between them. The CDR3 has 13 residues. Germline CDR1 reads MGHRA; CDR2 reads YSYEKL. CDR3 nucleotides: TGCGCCAGCAGCCAAGGTTCGGTCTACGAGCAGTACTTC. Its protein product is CASSQGSVYEQYF.

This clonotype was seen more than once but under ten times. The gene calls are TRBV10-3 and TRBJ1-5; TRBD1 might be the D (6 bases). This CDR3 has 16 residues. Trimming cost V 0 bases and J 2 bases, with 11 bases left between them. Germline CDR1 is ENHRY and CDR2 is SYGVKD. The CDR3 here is CAISESGGIGNQPQHF. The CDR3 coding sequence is TGTGCCATCAGTGAGTCAGGGGGGATCGGCAATCAGCCCCAGCATTTT.

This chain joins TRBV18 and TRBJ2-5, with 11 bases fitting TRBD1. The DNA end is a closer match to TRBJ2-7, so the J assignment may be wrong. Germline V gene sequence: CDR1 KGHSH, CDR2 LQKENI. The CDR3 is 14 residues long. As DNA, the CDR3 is TGTGCCAGCTCTCCCGGGACAGGGGGTGGCGAGCAGTACTTC. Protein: CASSPGTGGGEQYF.